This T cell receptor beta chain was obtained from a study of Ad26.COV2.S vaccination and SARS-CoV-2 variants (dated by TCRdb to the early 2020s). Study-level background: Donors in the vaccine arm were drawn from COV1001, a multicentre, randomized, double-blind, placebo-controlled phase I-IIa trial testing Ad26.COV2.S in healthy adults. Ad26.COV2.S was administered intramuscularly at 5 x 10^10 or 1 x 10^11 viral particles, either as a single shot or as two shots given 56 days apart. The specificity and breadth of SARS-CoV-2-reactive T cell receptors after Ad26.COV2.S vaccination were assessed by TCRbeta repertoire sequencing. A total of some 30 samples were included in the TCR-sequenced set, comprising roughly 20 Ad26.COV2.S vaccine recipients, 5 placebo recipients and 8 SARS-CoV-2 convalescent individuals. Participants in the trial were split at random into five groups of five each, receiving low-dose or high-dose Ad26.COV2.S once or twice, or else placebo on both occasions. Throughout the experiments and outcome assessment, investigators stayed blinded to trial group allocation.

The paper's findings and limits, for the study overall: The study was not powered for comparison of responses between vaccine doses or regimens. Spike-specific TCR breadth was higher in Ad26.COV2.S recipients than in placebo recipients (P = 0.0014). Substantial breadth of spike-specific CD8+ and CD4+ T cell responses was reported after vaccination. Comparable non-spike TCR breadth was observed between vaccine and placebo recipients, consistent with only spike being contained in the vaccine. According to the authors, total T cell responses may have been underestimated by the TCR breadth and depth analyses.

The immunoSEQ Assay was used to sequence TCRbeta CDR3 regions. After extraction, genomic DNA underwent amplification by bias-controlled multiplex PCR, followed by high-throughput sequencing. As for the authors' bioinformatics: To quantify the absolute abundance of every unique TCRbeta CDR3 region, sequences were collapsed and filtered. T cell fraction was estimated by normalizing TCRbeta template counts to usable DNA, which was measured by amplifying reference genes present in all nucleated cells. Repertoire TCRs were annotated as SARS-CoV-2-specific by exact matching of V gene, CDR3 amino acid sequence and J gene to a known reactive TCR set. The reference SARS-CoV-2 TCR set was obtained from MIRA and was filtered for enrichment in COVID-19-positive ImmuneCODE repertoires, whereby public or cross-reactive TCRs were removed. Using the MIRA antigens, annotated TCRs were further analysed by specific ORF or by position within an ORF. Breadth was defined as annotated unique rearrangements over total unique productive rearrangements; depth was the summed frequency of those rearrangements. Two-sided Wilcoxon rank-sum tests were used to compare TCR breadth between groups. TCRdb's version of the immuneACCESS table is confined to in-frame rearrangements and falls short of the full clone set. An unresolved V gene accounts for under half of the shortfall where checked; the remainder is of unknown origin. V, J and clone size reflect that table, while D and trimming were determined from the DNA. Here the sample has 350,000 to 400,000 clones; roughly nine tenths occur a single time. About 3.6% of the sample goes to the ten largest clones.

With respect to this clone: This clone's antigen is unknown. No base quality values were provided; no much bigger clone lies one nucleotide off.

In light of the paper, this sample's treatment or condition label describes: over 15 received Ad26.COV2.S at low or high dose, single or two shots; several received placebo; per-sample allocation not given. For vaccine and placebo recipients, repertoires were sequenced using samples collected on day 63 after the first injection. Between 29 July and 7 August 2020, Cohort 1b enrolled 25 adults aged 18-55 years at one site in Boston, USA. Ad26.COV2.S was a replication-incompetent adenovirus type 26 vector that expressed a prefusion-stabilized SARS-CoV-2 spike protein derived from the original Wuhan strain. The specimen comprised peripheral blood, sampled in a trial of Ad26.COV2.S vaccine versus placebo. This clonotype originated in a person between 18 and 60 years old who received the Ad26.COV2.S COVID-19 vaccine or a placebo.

The DNA sequence follows: TGTGCCAGCAGTCGCAGCTCTGGGGCCAACGTCCTGACTTTC. Its translation is CASSRSSGANVLTF. Here the chain combines TRBV6-5 and TRBJ2-6, with the D gene not confidently named. A distance of 5 bases separates the germline ends of V and J, which lose 5 bases and 0 bases respectively. The CDR1 and CDR2 encoded by the germline V gene are MNHEY and SVGAGI. Measured from the cysteine to the phenylalanine, the CDR3 is 14 residues long. Just CDR3 DNA is preserved here, 42 bases in frame from base 1.